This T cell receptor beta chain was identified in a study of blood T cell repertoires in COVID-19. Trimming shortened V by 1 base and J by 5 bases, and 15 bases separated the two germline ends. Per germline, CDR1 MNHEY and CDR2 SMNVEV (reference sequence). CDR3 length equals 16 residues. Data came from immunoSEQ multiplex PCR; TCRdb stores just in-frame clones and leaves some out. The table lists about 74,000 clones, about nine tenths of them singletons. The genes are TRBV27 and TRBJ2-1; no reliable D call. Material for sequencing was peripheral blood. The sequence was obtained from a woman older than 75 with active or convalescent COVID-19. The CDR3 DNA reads TGTGCCAGCAGTTTATATCCCCCCCGCCGGGACAATGAGCAGTTCTTC. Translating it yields CASSLYPPRRDNEQFF.